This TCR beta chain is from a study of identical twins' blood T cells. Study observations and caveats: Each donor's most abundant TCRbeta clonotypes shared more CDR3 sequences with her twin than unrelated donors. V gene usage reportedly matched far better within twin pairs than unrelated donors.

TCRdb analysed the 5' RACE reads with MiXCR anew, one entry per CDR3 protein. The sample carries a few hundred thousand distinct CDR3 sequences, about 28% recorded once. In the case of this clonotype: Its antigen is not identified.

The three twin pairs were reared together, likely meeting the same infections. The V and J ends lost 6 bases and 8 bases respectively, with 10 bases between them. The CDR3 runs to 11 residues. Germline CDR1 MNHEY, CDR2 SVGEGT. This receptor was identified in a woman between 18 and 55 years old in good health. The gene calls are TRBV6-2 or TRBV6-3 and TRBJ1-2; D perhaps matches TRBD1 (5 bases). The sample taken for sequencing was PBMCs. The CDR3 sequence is CASRFDRGYTF. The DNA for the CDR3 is TGTGCCAGCAGATTTGACAGAGGCTACACCTTC.